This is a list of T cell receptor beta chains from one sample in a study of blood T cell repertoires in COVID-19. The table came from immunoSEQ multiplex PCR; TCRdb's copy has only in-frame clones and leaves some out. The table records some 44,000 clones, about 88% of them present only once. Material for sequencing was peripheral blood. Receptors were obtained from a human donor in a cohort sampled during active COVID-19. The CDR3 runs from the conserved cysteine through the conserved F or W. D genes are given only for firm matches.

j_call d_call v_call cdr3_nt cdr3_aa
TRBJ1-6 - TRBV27 TGTGCCAGCAGTCCCAGGCCGGATTCACCCCTCCACTTT CASSPRPDSPLHF
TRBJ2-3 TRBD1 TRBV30 TGTGCCTGGAGGCGGACAGGATTCACAGATACGCAGTATTTT CAWRRTGFTDTQYF
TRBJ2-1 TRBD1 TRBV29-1 TGCAGCGGGGGGGACAGGGAATACAATGAGCAGTTCTTC CSGGDREYNEQFF
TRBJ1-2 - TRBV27 TGTGCCAGCAGTTTAACAGGGACCGACTATGGCTACACCTTC CASSLTGTDYGYTF
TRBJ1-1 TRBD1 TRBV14 TGTGCCAGCAGCCCTGGGACAGGCGGGGCCAGGGGCACTGAAGCTTTCTTT CASSPGTGGARGTEAFF
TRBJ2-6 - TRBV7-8 TGTGCCAGCAGCATCGATCCTGCGGGTCCCCACCGGTCCGGGGCCAACGTCCTGACTTTC CASSIDPAGPHRSGANVLTF
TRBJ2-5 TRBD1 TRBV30 TGTGCCTGGATCGACCGGGACAGGGGGCGAGGAACCCAGTACTTC CAWIDRDRGRGTQYF
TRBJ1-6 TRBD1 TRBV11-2 TGTGCCAGCAGCCCTAGTAGTGTCACAGGGGGTCGGTCACCCCTCCACTTT CASSPSSVTGGRSPLHF
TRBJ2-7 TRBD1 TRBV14 TGTGCCAGCAGCCAAGAGGGGACAGGTACCTACGAGCAGTACTTC CASSQEGTGTYEQYF
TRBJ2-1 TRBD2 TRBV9 TGTGCCAGCAGCGTCGGACTAGCGGGGGGTAGCGGTGAGCAGTTCTTC CASSVGLAGGSGEQFF
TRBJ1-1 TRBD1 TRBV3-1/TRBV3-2 TGTGCCAGCAGCCAAGATATGCGGACAGGGAACACTGAAGCTTTCTTT CASSQDMRTGNTEAFF
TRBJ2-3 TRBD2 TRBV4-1 TGCGCCAGCAGCCAAGAAAAACTAGCGGGTACGCAGTATTTT CASSQEKLAGTQYF
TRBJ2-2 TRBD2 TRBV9 TGTGCCAGCAGCTCCCGACTAGCGGGGGGGCCGGGGGAGCTGTTTTTT CASSSRLAGGPGELFF
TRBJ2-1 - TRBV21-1 TGTGCCAGCAGAAAAGGAGGTCGCCGACAGAGCGAGCAGGACAATGAGCAGTTCTTC CASRKGGRRQSEQDNEQFF
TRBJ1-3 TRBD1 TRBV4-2 TGTGCCAGCAGCCAAGGCGGACAGGGTCCTTACACCATATATTTT CASSQGGQGPYTIYF